What follows are 15 T cell receptor beta chains derived from one specimen sequenced in a study of blood T cell repertoires in COVID-19. Sequencing was performed with immunoSEQ multiplex PCR; in TCRdb, only in-frame clones are kept and a portion is missing. This table holds 200,000 to 250,000 clones, 70% to 85% found once. Sequencing was done on a sample of PBMCs or T cells enriched from blood (not recorded which). The receptor set was obtained from a woman aged 55-70 years who had recovered from COVID-19.

V usage is TRBV9 and J usage is TRBJ2-7, with D perhaps TRBD2 (7 bases). The CDR3 has 14 amino acids. In germline, CDR1 is SGDLS, CDR2 YYNGEE. Trimming removed 5 bases from V and 2 bases from J, with 14 bases in between. In nucleotides, the CDR3 is TGTGCCAGCAGTCCCTGGGAGGGGGCCTACGAGCAGTACTTC. Protein sequence: CASSPWEGAYEQYF.

Written as DNA, the CDR3 is TGTGCCAGCAGTTCTCCGCGGCTTGGGAATTCACCCCTCCACTTT. It is translated as CASSSPRLGNSPLHF. The V call is TRBV6-2 or TRBV6-3, the J call TRBJ1-6; D is unclear. The CDR3 contains 15 residues. V was trimmed by 4 bases and J by 7 bases, leaving 14 bases between them. CDR1 is MNHEY, CDR2 SVGEGT, per germline.

The genes are TRBV2 and TRBJ2-1; a possible D gene is TRBD1 (6 bases). CDR1 is SNHLY, CDR2 FYNNEI, per germline. This CDR3 region has 15 residues. V shed 0 bases and J shed 3 bases, with 9 bases lying between them. This CDR3 is CASSEAGGFYNEQFF. In nucleotides, the CDR3 is TGTGCCAGCAGTGAAGCAGGGGGTTTCTACAATGAGCAGTTCTTC.

This clone has just one count. The chain recombines TRBV7-2 with TRBJ2-3, with 8 bases matching TRBD2. V dropped 5 bases and J dropped 4; count of bases not matched to a gene: 8. Germline CDR1 reads SGHTA; CDR2 reads FQGNSA. This CDR3 is 15 amino acids long. The CDR3 nucleotides are TGTGCCAGCAGCCTCCGACTAGCGAGTGCAGATACGCAGTATTTT. Translation gives CASSLRLASADTQYF.

This sequence joins TRBV5-4 and TRBJ2-7; no clear D. Germline V gene lookup returns CDR1 SGHNT and CDR2 YYREEE (reference sequence). The CDR3 is made up of 12 amino acids. The V and J ends lost 4 bases and 3 bases respectively, with 8 bases between them. The CDR3 region has the DNA TGTGCCAGCAGCCTAGATGTCTACGAGCAGTACTTC. As protein: CASSLDVYEQYF.

V gene TRBV27 combines with J gene TRBJ1-5; possible D gene TRBD1, 5 bases. The V gene's germline CDR1 is MNHEY and CDR2 SMNVEV (reference sequence). V lost 6 bases and J lost 5, with 20 bases in between. The CDR3 extends over 16 amino acids. CDR3 coding DNA: TGTGCCAGCAGGGGGGGTGGGGGTGTTGGCTATCAGCCCCAGCATTTT. It translates to CASRGGGGVGYQPQHF.

The chain couples TRBV27 to TRBJ1-2, with D hard to call. CDR3 length: 14 amino acids. Trimming removed 2 bases from V and 3 bases from J, with 10 bases in between. Germline V CDR1 and CDR2: MNHEY, SMNVEV (reference sequence). CDR3 amino acids: CASSLGPLDYGYTF. The CDR3 nucleotides read TGTGCCAGCAGTTTAGGGCCTCTTGACTATGGCTACACCTTC.

J is TRBJ1-2 and V is TRBV15, with a tentative D call TRBD1 (5 bases). Trimming cost V 8 bases and J 4 bases, with 26 bases left between them. There are 17 residues in the CDR3. Germline loops: CDR1 LNHNV, CDR2 YYDKDF (reference sequence). The CDR3 sequence: CATEGRVGPPDGYGYTF. Here the CDR3 DNA reads TGTGCCACCGAGGGGAGGGTCGGGCCTCCCGATGGCTATGGCTACACCTTC. The full variable domain, rest sourced from reference TRBV15 and TRBJ1-2, is DAMVIQNPRYQVTQFGKPVTLSCSQTLNHNVMYWYQQKSSQAPKLLFHYYDKDFNNEADTPDNFQSRRPNTSFCFLDIRSPGLGDTAMYLCATEGRVGPPDGYGYTFGSGTRLTVV.

The chain links TRBV5-1 to TRBJ1-4; D remains ambiguous. The CDR3 totals 16 residues. V was clipped by 4 bases and J by 2 bases, with 15 bases between them. Germline V CDR1 and CDR2: SGHRS, YFSETQ. In DNA form, the CDR3 reads TGCGCCAGCAGCGCCCATCTTTCCGGGACTAATGAAAAACTGTTTTTT. Protein sequence: CASSAHLSGTNEKLFF.

The chain recombines TRBV15 with TRBJ2-7; TRBD1 matches at 8 bases. Germline CDR1 is LNHNV and CDR2 is YYDKDF (reference sequence). Unmatched junction bases numbered 7, after V lost 4 bases and J lost 2 bases. CDR3 length equals 15 residues. The CDR3 reads CATSKVRGPPYEQYF. CDR3 sequence (DNA): TGTGCCACCAGCAAAGTCAGGGGGCCACCCTACGAGCAGTACTTC.

This chain connects TRBV5-1 to TRBJ1-6, with D perhaps TRBD1 (5 bases). The CDR3 has 14 amino acids. Germline CDR1 and CDR2: SGHRS and YFSETQ. V lost 0 bases and J lost 7, with 8 bases in between. In DNA form, the CDR3 reads TGCGCCAGCAGCTTGGGACAGACAAATTCACCCCTCCACTTT. The encoded protein is CASSLGQTNSPLHF.

The J gene is TRBJ2-3, the V gene TRBV5-1; TRBD2 agrees at 8 bases. V shed 3 bases, J shed 6 bases, and the junction held 6 bases outside the gene matches. Germline V gene lookup returns CDR1 SGHRS and CDR2 YFSETQ. The CDR3 contains 14 residues. CDR3 DNA sequence: TGCGCCAGCAGCTCAGGACTAGCCACTGATACGCAGTATTTT. This sequence encodes CASSSGLATDTQYF.

The V call is TRBV19, the J call TRBJ2-7, with 10 bases matching TRBD1. V trimming: 7 bases; J trimming: 5 bases; junction bases outside the gene matches: 11. CDR3 size: 15 residues. Germline V lookup: CDR1 LNHDA, CDR2 SQIVND (reference sequence). The CDR3, as DNA: TGTGCCAGTACCCCCGACAGGGGGCTACTCCACGAGCAGTACTTC. Translating gives CASTPDRGLLHEQYF.

The chain couples TRBV5-6 to TRBJ2-1, with TRBD2 matching over 8 bases. This CDR3 is 17 amino acids long. The junction had 9 bases not matched to a gene; V was cut back by 0 bases and J by 4 bases. CDR1 SGHDT and CDR2 YYEEEE come from the germline V gene. The CDR3 DNA sequence: TGTGCCAGCAGCTTGGAGGGTGCGGGAGGTCCGTACAATGAGCAGTTCTTC. It specifies CASSLEGAGGPYNEQFF.

V and J are TRBV6-2 or TRBV6-3 and TRBJ1-6; D remains unclear. The V gene lost 6 bases and the J gene lost 0 bases, with 15 bases spanning the gap. The CDR3 contains 17 residues. Germline V lookup: CDR1 MNHEY, CDR2 SVGEGT. The CDR3 nucleotides are TGTGCCAGCAGCTCCGCCTCCACAGCCTCCTATAATTCACCCCTCCACTTT. This sequence encodes CASSSASTASYNSPLHF.